A selection of T cell receptor beta chains follows, all from one sample in a study of yellow fever vaccine responses in identical twins. TCRdb reprocessed the RT-PCR reads via MiXCR and lists one record per CDR3 protein. The sample lists about 11,000 distinct CDR3 sequences, 77% occurring once. Specimen: T cells from blood (PBMCs), unsorted or a sorted subset (not recorded which), collected before or after yellow fever vaccination (not recorded which). The receptor set was obtained from a woman aged 18-29 years who received the yellow fever vaccine. Both conserved end residues are part of each CDR3.

J gene: TRBJ2-1
V gene: TRBV19
CDR3 protein: CASSISGAAAYNEQFF

J gene: TRBJ2-1
V gene: TRBV10-1
CDR3 protein: CASSESHRGSPDNEQFF

J gene: TRBJ1-1
V gene: TRBV28
CDR3 protein: CASSLDGNTEAFF

J gene: TRBJ2-3
V gene: TRBV2
CDR3 protein: CASAGASTDTQYF

J gene: TRBJ1-1
V gene: TRBV6-2/TRBV6-3
CDR3 protein: CASSSPNRGNTEAFF

J gene: TRBJ2-1
V gene: TRBV7-9
CDR3 protein: CASSLPGRTYNEQFF

J gene: TRBJ2-6
V gene: TRBV13
CDR3 protein: CASSLGRGQGANVLTF

J gene: TRBJ2-7
V gene: TRBV11-3
CDR3 protein: CASSLPQGIDEQYF

J gene: TRBJ2-2
V gene: TRBV5-5
CDR3 protein: CASSLVEDTGELFF

J gene: TRBJ2-7
V gene: TRBV29-1
CDR3 protein: CSVEDQVGGRYEQYF

J gene: TRBJ1-4
V gene: TRBV11-1
CDR3 protein: CASSARTTNEKLFF

J gene: TRBJ1-2
V gene: TRBV29-1
CDR3 protein: CSVPDREFYGYTF

J gene: TRBJ2-3
V gene: TRBV10-3
CDR3 protein: CAISESSGVHTDTQYF

J gene: TRBJ2-1
V gene: TRBV7-9
CDR3 protein: CASSLAQGSYNEQFF

J gene: TRBJ1-1
V gene: TRBV6-1
CDR3 protein: CASRLRTGNTEAFF

J gene: TRBJ2-5
V gene: TRBV11-1
CDR3 protein: CASSLALETQYF

J gene: TRBJ1-1
V gene: TRBV13
CDR3 protein: CASSLDRQNTEAFF

J gene: TRBJ2-1
V gene: TRBV5-4
CDR3 protein: CASRRTGGNEQFF